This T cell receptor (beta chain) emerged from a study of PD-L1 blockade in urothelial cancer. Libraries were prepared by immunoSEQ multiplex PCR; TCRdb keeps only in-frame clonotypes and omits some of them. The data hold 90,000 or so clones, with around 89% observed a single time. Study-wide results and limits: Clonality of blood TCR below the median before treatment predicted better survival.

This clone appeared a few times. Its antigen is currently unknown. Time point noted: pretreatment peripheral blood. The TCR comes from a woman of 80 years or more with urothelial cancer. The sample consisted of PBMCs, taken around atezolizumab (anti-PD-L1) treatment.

CDR3 sequence reads: CASSSHRNEQFF. The CDR3 DNA reads as TGTGCCAGCAGTTCACACAGGAATGAGCAGTTCTTC. The rearrangement uses TRBV6-5 and TRBJ2-1, with a possible D match to TRBD1 (5 bases). The ends were cut back, 4 bases at V and 7 bases at J, with 8 bases in the middle. Looked up from germline, CDR1 is MNHEY and CDR2 is SVGAGI. The CDR3 runs to 12 residues.